The TCR beta chain described here comes from a study of response to subunit inactivated influenza vaccine. V lost 2 bases and J 3 bases, leaving 10 bases between the germline ends. Germline CDR1 and CDR2: SGHTA and FQGNSA. This CDR3 contains 15 residues. In TCRdb, the RT-PCR reads were re-called with MiXCR into one record per CDR3 protein. Of under 750,000 distinct CDR3 sequences in the sample, 10% to 15% are singletons; the top ten hold roughly a tenth. Overall study results and limits: A suggestion made by the authors is that each seasonal influenza vaccination recruits few new T cells.

Details on this clonotype: Its antigen is not known.

The clonotype was recovered from a man in his fifties or sixties who received an inactivated influenza vaccine. The V and J genes are TRBV7-2 and TRBJ2-2; D remains ambiguous. Sequenced here: PBMCs from blood, sampled on the day of vaccination. As DNA, the CDR3 is TGTGCCAGCAGCTTACGTCACAGATACACCGGGGAGCTGTTTTTT. Translating gives CASSLRHRYTGELFF. Based on the CDR3 plus reference TRBV7-2 and TRBJ2-2, the full variable domain is GAGVSQSPSNKVTEKGKDVELRCDPISGHTALYWYRQSLGQGLEFLIYFQGNSAPDKSGLPSDRFSAERTGGSVSTLTIQRTQQEDSAVYLCASSLRHRYTGELFFGEGSRLTVL.